This T cell receptor (beta chain) emerged from a study of shared clonotypes between healthy human individuals. Whole-study results and caveats: Generation probability values for non-shared clonotypes were lower than those for clonotypes shared by all four donors.

For this clone: Its antigen remains unidentified.

CD45RO-negative CD8 cells positively selected for CCR7 made up the naive population, which excluded terminally differentiated effector memory CD45RA+ cells. The study drew its donors from healthy HIV-negative adults without recent acute infections or vaccinations. This table comes from immunoSEQ multiplex PCR, and its TCRdb copy is limited to in-frame clones, with some not included. The sample lists more than 500,000 clones, around 96% occurring once. The TCR sequence derives from a woman aged 25 to 39 in good health. Sequenced: naive CD8+ T cells sorted from blood.

The CDR3 here is CASSSSGTIVFPGELFF. In DNA form, the CDR3 reads TGTGCCAGCAGCTCATCCGGGACAATTGTGTTCCCCGGGGAGCTGTTTTTT. V gene TRBV9 combines with J gene TRBJ2-2, with D perhaps matching TRBD1 (6 bases). The CDR3 loop spans 17 amino acids. CDR1 SGDLS and CDR2 YYNGEE come from the germline V gene. V dropped 4 bases and J dropped 6 bases, with 22 bases sitting between them.